The clone carrying this TCR beta chain was picked up a small number of times. This record belongs to a study of T-cell reconstitution after alpha-beta-depleted transplantation in children. The junction had 6 bases not matched to a gene; V was cut back by 5 bases and J by 4 bases. Per the germline V gene, CDR1 is LNHDA and CDR2 is SQIVND (reference sequence). This CDR3 is 14 amino acids long. The authors prepared the TCRbeta library with unique molecular identifiers. TCRdb re-called the PCR reads through MiXCR, storing one row per CDR3 protein. The data show about 610,000 distinct CDR3 sequences, with about 10% seen just once and about 4% held by the top ten.

This TCR came from a human donor who donated a stem cell graft to a child with acute myeloid leukemia. The chain joins TRBV19 to TRBJ1-1, with 8 bases lining up with TRBD1. The sample was PBMCs from the stem cell graft donor, taken from the stem cell graft. For the CDR3, the DNA is TGTGCCAGTAGTGAAGGACAGGGTGGCACTGAAGCTTTCTTT. Protein: CASSEGQGGTEAFF.